Listed below are T cell receptor beta chains from one sample, sequenced in a study of STAT5B mutations in CD4+ large granular lymphocyte leukemia. Produced via immunoSEQ multiplex PCR; TCRdb's table is partial and in-frame only. This table holds roughly 30,000 clones, around 80% found once. The sample was CD4+ T cells from blood buffy coats. The receptors come from a human donor in good health. Each CDR3 is given with its conserved first and last residue. D genes are given only for firm matches. Clone size, where shown, is once, few, many, or a class for clones that have expanded.

clone size: -
V gene: TRBV11-2
J gene: TRBJ2-7
D gene: TRBD2
CDR3 protein: CASSLAGISGRARNEQYF
CDR3 DNA: TGTGCCAGCAGCTTAGCTGGGATTAGCGGGAGGGCCCGCAACGAGCAGTACTTC

clone size: -
V gene: TRBV6-1
J gene: TRBJ2-1
D gene: -
CDR3 protein: CASSEVYNEQFF
CDR3 DNA: TGTGCCAGCAGTGAAGTCTACAATGAGCAGTTCTTC

clone size: -
V gene: TRBV5-1
J gene: TRBJ1-2
D gene: -
CDR3 protein: CASSPGPPNYGYTF
CDR3 DNA: TGCGCCAGCAGCCCTGGACCGCCAAACTATGGCTACACCTTC

clone size: -
V gene: TRBV7-9
J gene: TRBJ2-7
D gene: TRBD1
CDR3 protein: CASSFAHRDRGYEQYF
CDR3 DNA: TGTGCCAGCAGCTTCGCTCACCGGGACAGGGGCTACGAGCAGTACTTC

clone size: -
V gene: TRBV5-4
J gene: TRBJ2-5
D gene: -
CDR3 protein: CASSLPMETQYF
CDR3 DNA: TGTGCCAGCAGCTTGCCGATGGAGACCCAGTACTTC

clone size: -
V gene: TRBV2
J gene: TRBJ2-3
D gene: TRBD2
CDR3 protein: CASSDPGLAGDTDTQYF
CDR3 DNA: TGTGCCAGCAGTGACCCGGGACTAGCGGGGGACACAGATACGCAGTATTTT

clone size: -
V gene: TRBV5-4
J gene: TRBJ2-1
D gene: TRBD2
CDR3 protein: CASSLLPPLASGSGYNEQFF
CDR3 DNA: TGTGCCAGCAGCTTGTTGCCCCCCCTGGCTAGCGGGTCTGGCTACAATGAGCAGTTCTTC

clone size: few
V gene: TRBV7-9
J gene: TRBJ1-1
D gene: TRBD1
CDR3 protein: CASSPIRGQSTEAFF
CDR3 DNA: TGTGCCAGCAGCCCAATCAGGGGGCAAAGCACTGAAGCTTTCTTT

clone size: -
V gene: TRBV27
J gene: TRBJ1-1
D gene: -
CDR3 protein: CASSSEGRRGTEAFF
CDR3 DNA: TGTGCCAGCAGTTCGGAGGGCAGGCGGGGCACTGAAGCTTTCTTT

clone size: -
V gene: TRBV6-1
J gene: TRBJ2-4
D gene: TRBD1
CDR3 protein: CASSAPSGTGASKNIQYF
CDR3 DNA: TGTGCCAGCAGTGCTCCATCGGGGACAGGGGCATCCAAAAACATTCAGTACTTC

clone size: -
V gene: TRBV11-2
J gene: TRBJ2-1
D gene: -
CDR3 protein: CASSLLNFGEQFF
CDR3 DNA: TGTGCCAGCAGCCTTCTTAATTTTGGTGAGCAGTTCTTC

clone size: once
V gene: TRBV5-1
J gene: TRBJ1-6
D gene: -
CDR3 protein: CASSLGQNNSPLHF
CDR3 DNA: TGCGCCAGCAGCTTGGGACAGAATAATTCACCCCTCCACTTT

clone size: -
V gene: TRBV6-4
J gene: TRBJ2-1
D gene: -
CDR3 protein: CASSENDRYNEQFF
CDR3 DNA: TGTGCCAGCAGTGAGAATGACAGGTACAATGAGCAGTTCTTC

clone size: -
V gene: TRBV19
J gene: TRBJ1-2
D gene: -
CDR3 protein: CASSNRFYGYTF
CDR3 DNA: TGTGCCAGTAGTAACAGGTTCTATGGCTACACCTTC

clone size: -
V gene: TRBV5-1
J gene: TRBJ2-3
D gene: TRBD1
CDR3 protein: CASSRTGSADTQYF
CDR3 DNA: TGCGCCAGCAGCCGGACAGGTTCGGCAGATACGCAGTATTTT

clone size: once
V gene: TRBV28
J gene: TRBJ1-4
D gene: -
CDR3 protein: CASSLGSEEKLFF
CDR3 DNA: TGTGCCAGCAGTTTAGGGTCTGAGGAAAAACTGTTTTTT

clone size: -
V gene: TRBV6-1
J gene: TRBJ2-7
D gene: -
CDR3 protein: CASRVLEGPYEQYF
CDR3 DNA: TGTGCCAGCAGGGTACTGGAGGGTCCCTACGAGCAGTACTTC

clone size: -
V gene: TRBV9
J gene: TRBJ1-4
D gene: -
CDR3 protein: CASSVRDKLNEKLFF
CDR3 DNA: TGTGCCAGCAGCGTGAGGGACAAGCTTAATGAAAAACTGTTTTTT

clone size: -
V gene: TRBV6-5
J gene: TRBJ2-7
D gene: -
CDR3 protein: CASSYGRGQAYEQYF
CDR3 DNA: TGTGCCAGCAGTTACGGGCGGGGCCAGGCCTACGAGCAGTACTTC

clone size: -
V gene: TRBV5-1
J gene: TRBJ2-3
D gene: -
CDR3 protein: CASSLGQTDTQYF
CDR3 DNA: TGCGCCAGCAGCTTGGGGCAGACAGATACGCAGTATTTT

clone size: -
V gene: TRBV6-5
J gene: TRBJ2-3
D gene: -
CDR3 protein: CASSLTWARTDTQYF
CDR3 DNA: TGTGCCAGCAGCCTGACGTGGGCTAGAACAGATACGCAGTATTTT

clone size: -
V gene: TRBV18
J gene: TRBJ1-5
D gene: TRBD1
CDR3 protein: CASSRDSLSNQPQHF
CDR3 DNA: TGTGCCAGCTCAAGGGACAGCTTAAGCAATCAGCCCCAGCATTTT

clone size: -
V gene: TRBV28
J gene: TRBJ2-1
D gene: TRBD2
CDR3 protein: CASSLKPGGGLAYNEQFF
CDR3 DNA: TGTGCCAGCAGTCTAAAACCGGGGGGGGGACTGGCCTACAATGAGCAGTTCTTC

clone size: -
V gene: TRBV29-1
J gene: TRBJ2-1
D gene: TRBD2
CDR3 protein: CSVDVAGGSYNEQFF
CDR3 DNA: TGCAGCGTTGATGTAGCGGGAGGCTCCTACAATGAGCAGTTCTTC

clone size: -
V gene: TRBV6-1
J gene: TRBJ1-5
D gene: -
CDR3 protein: CASSAGTRGSNQPQHF
CDR3 DNA: TGTGCCAGCAGTGCAGGGACCCGGGGTAGCAATCAGCCCCAGCATTTT

clone size: -
V gene: TRBV29-1
J gene: TRBJ2-1
D gene: TRBD2
CDR3 protein: CSVSRGLAAQGEQFF
CDR3 DNA: TGCAGCGTTTCGCGAGGACTAGCGGCCCAAGGTGAGCAGTTCTTC

clone size: -
V gene: TRBV6-6
J gene: TRBJ2-5
D gene: -
CDR3 protein: CASSYSAPSETQYF
CDR3 DNA: TGTGCCAGCAGTTACTCGGCCCCTTCAGAGACCCAGTACTTC

clone size: -
V gene: TRBV19
J gene: TRBJ1-5
D gene: -
CDR3 protein: CASTLREHQPQHF
CDR3 DNA: TGTGCCAGTACACTGAGGGAGCATCAGCCCCAGCATTTT

clone size: -
V gene: TRBV19
J gene: TRBJ2-1
D gene: -
CDR3 protein: CASSIAAEDGDEQFF
CDR3 DNA: TGTGCCAGTAGTATAGCAGCCGAGGACGGTGATGAGCAGTTCTTC

clone size: few
V gene: TRBV7-9
J gene: TRBJ2-7
D gene: -
CDR3 protein: CASSLVKGGMFYEQYF
CDR3 DNA: TGTGCCAGCAGCTTAGTAAAGGGGGGAATGTTCTACGAGCAGTACTTC

clone size: -
V gene: TRBV19
J gene: TRBJ2-7
D gene: -
CDR3 protein: CASRARDAAPYEQYF
CDR3 DNA: TGTGCCAGCCGTGCCCGGGACGCTGCTCCCTACGAGCAGTACTTC

clone size: once
V gene: TRBV9
J gene: TRBJ2-2
D gene: TRBD2
CDR3 protein: CASSVGLAGGPGELFF
CDR3 DNA: TGTGCCAGCAGCGTAGGACTAGCGGGGGGGCCCGGGGAGCTGTTTTTT

clone size: -
V gene: TRBV6-1
J gene: TRBJ2-7
D gene: -
CDR3 protein: CASRTNAGTNDEQYF
CDR3 DNA: TGTGCCAGCAGGACTAACGCTGGGACGAATGATGAGCAGTACTTC

clone size: once
V gene: TRBV10-3
J gene: TRBJ2-7
D gene: TRBD1
CDR3 protein: CAISGRQGLYEQYF
CDR3 DNA: TGTGCCATCAGTGGCCGACAGGGTCTCTACGAGCAGTACTTC

clone size: -
V gene: TRBV10-3
J gene: TRBJ1-4
D gene: TRBD1
CDR3 protein: CATGTGATNEKLFF
CDR3 DNA: TGTGCCACCGGGACAGGGGCGACTAATGAAAAACTGTTTTTT

clone size: few
V gene: TRBV19
J gene: TRBJ2-7
D gene: -
CDR3 protein: CASSIRPSSYEQYF
CDR3 DNA: TGTGCCAGTAGTATACGGCCGAGCTCCTACGAGCAGTACTTC

clone size: -
V gene: TRBV7-2
J gene: TRBJ2-3
D gene: -
CDR3 protein: CASSRDSPETQYF
CDR3 DNA: TGTGCCAGCAGCCGGGACTCCCCGGAGACGCAGTATTTT

clone size: -
V gene: TRBV6-5
J gene: TRBJ2-1
D gene: -
CDR3 protein: CASSLGGPYNEQFF
CDR3 DNA: TGTGCCAGCAGTTTGGGGGGCCCCTACAATGAGCAGTTCTTC

clone size: -
V gene: TRBV7-8
J gene: TRBJ2-3
D gene: TRBD2
CDR3 protein: CASSGRLAVRSSDTQYF
CDR3 DNA: TGTGCCAGCAGCGGACGGCTAGCGGTCCGATCCTCCGATACGCAGTATTTT